This T cell receptor (beta chain) was sequenced during a study of blood T cell repertoires in COVID-19. The overall study: Spain, Italy and the United States supplied samples that represented acute and convalescent COVID-19. The cDNA or gDNA used as material had been derived from T cells, B-cell-depleted T cells, or PBMCs.

Per the authors' pipeline: It was from reference gene primer amplification that nucleated cell counts were estimated. TCRdb's copy holds only in-frame clones and misses some; the assay was immunoSEQ multiplex PCR. V and J calls and clone size are given by that table; D and trimming were obtained from the DNA. This table holds roughly 180,000 clones, approximately 85% found once. The sample taken for sequencing was peripheral blood. This receptor was identified in a man in his 60s who had recovered from COVID-19.

The CDR3 DNA reads TGTGCCAGTAGTATTGGGACAGTCCTCTACAATGAGCAGTTCTTC. It codes for CASSIGTVLYNEQFF. The chain joins TRBV19 to TRBJ2-1; 7 bases fit TRBD1. Germline V gene sequence: CDR1 LNHDA, CDR2 SQIVND (reference sequence). Trimming at V came to 3 bases and at J to 3 bases, leaving 5 bases not matched to a gene. The CDR3 extends over 15 amino acids.